This T cell receptor (beta chain) was found in a study of T cells after posttransplantation cyclophosphamide. Busulfan-fludarabine conditioning, marrow transplant, and cyclophosphamide on days +3 and +4 were administered. Method: immunoSEQ multiplex PCR; TCRdb's copy keeps in-frame clones and lacks some. The sample records approximately 45,000 clones, roughly 87% being singletons. To note about this clone: The antigen is unknown.

The study's findings and limits: TRB overlap between skin or GI tissue T cells and blood was limited. Later post-transplant blood repertoires were often dominated by donor CD8+ memory clones. After PTCy, TRB diversity resembled that of CNI/methotrexate controls.

Germline V gene data show CDR1 as SSHAT and CDR2 as FNYEAQ (reference sequence). Trimming left V 5 bases short and J 3 bases short, with 20 bases between. The CDR3 runs 17 residues. The sample was PBMCs, taken 55 to 70 days after allogeneic stem cell transplant with posttransplant cyclophosphamide. The source of this sequence is a male patient aged 60 to 75 who received an allogeneic stem cell transplant from a related donor and was CMV-positive. These T cells may partly come from the graft donor. This chain uses TRBV7-7 with TRBJ2-1; maybe TRBD2 (5 bases). The CDR3 coding sequence is TGTGCCAGCAGCCCGGGGTGGGCAAAAGCGGACTACAATGAGCAGTTCTTC. Encoded protein: CASSPGWAKADYNEQFF.